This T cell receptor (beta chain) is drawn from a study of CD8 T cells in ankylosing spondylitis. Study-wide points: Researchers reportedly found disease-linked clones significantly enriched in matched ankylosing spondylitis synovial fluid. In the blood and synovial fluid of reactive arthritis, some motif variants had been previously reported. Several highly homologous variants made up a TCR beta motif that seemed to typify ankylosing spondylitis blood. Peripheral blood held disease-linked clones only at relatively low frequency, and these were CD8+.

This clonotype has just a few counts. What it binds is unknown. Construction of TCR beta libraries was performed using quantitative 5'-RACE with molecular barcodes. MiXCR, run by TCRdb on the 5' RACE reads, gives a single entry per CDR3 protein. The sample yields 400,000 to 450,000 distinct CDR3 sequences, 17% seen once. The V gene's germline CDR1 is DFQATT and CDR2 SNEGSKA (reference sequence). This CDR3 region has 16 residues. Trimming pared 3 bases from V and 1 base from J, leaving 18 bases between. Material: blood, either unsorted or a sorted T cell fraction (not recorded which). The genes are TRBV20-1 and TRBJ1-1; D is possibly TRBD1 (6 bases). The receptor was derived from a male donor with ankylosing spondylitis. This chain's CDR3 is CSASGHRDRRNTEAFF. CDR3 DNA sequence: TGCAGTGCTAGCGGCCACAGGGATCGTCGGAACACTGAAGCTTTCTTT.